These T cell receptor beta chains were read from a single sample in a study of blood T cell repertoires in COVID-19. Profiled with immunoSEQ multiplex PCR; TCRdb holds only in-frame clones, not every one. The data show fewer than 650,000 clones, approximately 88% seen once. Sequencing input: peripheral blood. The receptors originated from a woman between 45 and 60 years old with COVID-19, enrolled during active disease. Both conserved end residues are part of each CDR3. D genes are given only for firm matches. Some rows have no size entry. The others give once, few or many, or a class for an expanded clone.

cdr3_nt cdr3_aa cdr3_length clone_size j_call v_call d_call
TGTGCCACCAGTGACCCCCTGACAGGGTCCGATGAGCAGTTCTTC CATSDPLTGSDEQFF 15 . TRBJ2-1 TRBV24-1 TRBD1
TGTGCCAGCAGCCCCCAGGACAGGGGGCTTATTAATGAGCAGTTCTTC CASSPQDRGLINEQFF 16 . TRBJ2-1 TRBV7-9 TRBD1
TGTGCCAGCAGCCAAAACAGCCAGGGAGGCTACACCTTC CASSQNSQGGYTF 13 . TRBJ1-2 TRBV3-1/TRBV3-2 .
TGTGCCACCAGTGGGACCTCTCGGGGGGGCCGCTTAGATGAGCAGTTCTTC CATSGTSRGGRLDEQFF 17 . TRBJ2-1 TRBV24-1 TRBD2
TGCGCCAGCAGCATCGGACTAGCGGGGTGGGATACGCAGTATTTT CASSIGLAGWDTQYF 15 once TRBJ2-3 TRBV5-1 TRBD2
TGTGCCAGCAGCCAAGAACGAGTTCCTAACTATGGCTACACCTTC CASSQERVPNYGYTF 15 . TRBJ1-2 TRBV14 .
TGTGCCTGGAGTGTACTGGGGACAGGGAACGACGAGCAGTACTTC CAWSVLGTGNDEQYF 15 once TRBJ2-7 TRBV30 TRBD1
TGCGCCAGCAGCCCCCTATGGGCAGGGAAGAGCTCTGGAAACACCATATATTTT CASSPLWAGKSSGNTIYF 18 . TRBJ1-3 TRBV4-1 .
TGTGCCAGTAGTACTCCCGCGGGCAGCGGGGGCTACGAGCAGTACTTC CASSTPAGSGGYEQYF 16 . TRBJ2-7 TRBV19 TRBD2
TGTGCCAGTAGTATAGGGGGCTCAAATCAGCCCCAGCATTTT CASSIGGSNQPQHF 14 . TRBJ1-5 TRBV19 .
TGTGCCAGCAGCTTTTGGACAGGGTCGGGAGGCTACACCTTC CASSFWTGSGGYTF 14 . TRBJ1-2 TRBV13 TRBD1
TGTGCCAGCAGTCGAACCAGGACAGAACTAAATTCACCCCTCCACTTT CASSRTRTELNSPLHF 16 . TRBJ1-6 TRBV27 .
TGTGCCAGCACATCACAGGGGTTCGGCACCTTC CASTSQGFGTF 11 . TRBJ1-2 TRBV11-2 TRBD1